A selection of T cell receptor beta chains follows, all from one sample in a study of read filtering for tumor transcriptome and immune sequencing. TCRdb itself ran the reads through MiXCR, one entry per CDR3 protein. The table has tens of thousands of distinct CDR3 sequences, roughly 13% seen once; the top ten hold about 25%. Sample: a population of CD138-negative cells sorted from bone marrow. These receptor sequences come from a donor at least 40 years old with multiple myeloma. Each CDR3 is given with its conserved first and last residue. D genes are given only for firm matches. For some rows the clone size is stated as once, few or many, or as a class when expanded; others skip it.

>.|TRBV20-1|many|TRBJ2-5
TGCAGTGCTCCCGAGGGGTCGGGGACCCAGTACTTC
CSAPEGSGTQYF
>.|TRBV20-1|medium-sized|TRBJ2-2
TGCAGTGCTAGACTCCAGAAGGGGGCCGGGGAGCTGTTTTTT
CSARLQKGAGELFF
>.|TRBV20-1|many|TRBJ2-2
TGCAGTGCCAGTCAAGGGTCGGGCACCGGGGAGCTGTTTTTT
CSASQGSGTGELFF
>.|TRBV5-1|few|TRBJ2-7
TGCGCCAGCAGCTTGGTCGGGTACGGGCAGTACTTC
CASSLVGYGQYF
>TRBD2|TRBV4-1|many|TRBJ2-5
TGCGCCAGCAGCCCCCCCCTAGCGGGAGGGGAGACCCAGTACTTC
CASSPPLAGGETQYF
>.|TRBV10-3|many|TRBJ1-4
TGTGCCAGCAGGGCAGGGGATGAAAAACTGTTTTTT
CASRAGDEKLFF
>.|TRBV6-2/TRBV6-3|many|TRBJ1-1
TGTGCCAGCAGTTCCAAATATGAAGCTTTCTTT
CASSSKYEAFF
>.|TRBV12-3/TRBV12-4|many|TRBJ2-5
TGTGCCAGCAGTTTAGGCGTCTCCCCCGGGGAGACCCAGTACTTC
CASSLGVSPGETQYF
>.|TRBV20-1|few|TRBJ2-6
TGCAGTGCTAGAGCTGGGGAATCTGGGGCCAACGTCCTGACTTTC
CSARAGESGANVLTF
>TRBD1|TRBV28|many|TRBJ1-5
TGTGCCAGCAGCGGACAGGGGGTGTATAGCAATCAGCCCCAGCATTTT
CASSGQGVYSNQPQHF
>.|TRBV20-1|many|TRBJ2-5
TGCAGTGCTAGTCGAGGGAAAGAAGAGACCCAGTACTTC
CSASRGKEETQYF
>.|TRBV7-2|many|TRBJ2-1
TGTGCCAGCAGCTCGACGTGGGGGAATGAGCAGTTCTTC
CASSSTWGNEQFF
>TRBD2|TRBV20-1|many|TRBJ2-7
TGCAGTGCTAGGGGACTCAGACTAGCGGGAGTACACGAGCAGTACTTC
CSARGLRLAGVHEQYF
>.|TRBV7-9|many|TRBJ2-2
TGTGCCAGCAGCTTAGAGGGCAGAGTGAACACCGGGGAGCTGTTTTTT
CASSLEGRVNTGELFF
>TRBD2|TRBV29-1|many|TRBJ2-3
TGCAGCGCCCGGGGGGGAGGGCCCTTTAGCACAGATACGCAGTATTTT
CSARGGGPFSTDTQYF
>TRBD1|TRBV4-1|many|TRBJ1-4
TGCGCCAGCAGCCAAGGTCGGGGGACAGGCAATGAAAAACTGTTTTTT
CASSQGRGTGNEKLFF
>.|TRBV28|.|TRBJ1-5
TGTGCCAGCGGGCTAAGCGGGAGAGGAACAGATACGCAGCATTTT
CASGLSGRGTDTQHF
>.|TRBV28|medium-sized|TRBJ2-1
TGTGCCAGCAGTTTATTAATTGGGGGCGATCGCAATGAGCAGTTCTTC
CASSLLIGGDRNEQFF
>.|TRBV11-2|many|TRBJ2-3
TGTGCCAGCAGCCCCCGAGAGGGCGATACGCAGTATTTT
CASSPREGDTQYF
>.|TRBV29-1|many|TRBJ2-1
TGCAGCGTTGCGTACCAGAACTACAATGAGCAGTTCTTC
CSVAYQNYNEQFF
>.|TRBV6-5|many|TRBJ2-1
TGTGCCAGCAGTTACGGCCGGGGTGAAGAGCAGTTCTTC
CASSYGRGEEQFF
>.|TRBV7-9|.|TRBJ2-2
TGTGCCAGCAGTCCAACTGTGACCGGGGAGCTGTTTTTT
CASSPTVTGELFF
>TRBD1|TRBV27|medium-sized|TRBJ1-5
TGTGCCAGCAGTTTATCGAGTGGACAGGGCTCCAATCAGCCCCAGCATTTT
CASSLSSGQGSNQPQHF
>.|TRBV21-1|many|TRBJ2-1
TGTGCCAGCAGCAGGGTAGCGGGAGGGCCCCGGTTCTTC
CASSRVAGGPRFF
>TRBD2|TRBV20-1|many|TRBJ2-1
TGCAGTGCTCGGACGACTAGCGGGAGTCTCAATGAGCAGTTCTTC
CSARTTSGSLNEQFF
>.|TRBV20-1|.|TRBJ2-6
TGCAGTGCTAGAGGAAGGAGAACCTCTTCTGGGGCCAGCGTCCTGACTTTC
CSARGRRTSSGASVLTF
>.|TRBV4-1|many|TRBJ2-1
TGCGCCAGCAGCCACAGCGGTCTTTGGGTCTACAATGAGCAGTTCTTC
CASSHSGLWVYNEQFF
>.|TRBV20-1|many|TRBJ2-5
TGCAGTGCTAGCGACCCATTATCGGAGACCCAGTACTTC
CSASDPLSETQYF
>TRBD1|TRBV13|many|TRBJ2-3
TGTGCCAGCAGCGCTCCGGGACAGGGGTACGCAGATACGCAGTATTTT
CASSAPGQGYADTQYF
>.|TRBV29-1|many|TRBJ2-1
TGCAGCGTTGAATCGGCAGCATCCCCCAATGAGCAGTTCTTC
CSVESAASPNEQFF
>TRBD1|TRBV6-5|many|TRBJ1-4
TGTGCCAGCAGCAAGACAGGGCTGGGGGAAAAACTGTTTTTT
CASSKTGLGEKLFF
>.|TRBV20-1|many|TRBJ2-3
TGCAGTGCTAGAGATCAAACAGATACGCAGTATTTT
CSARDQTDTQYF
>.|TRBV6-1|many|TRBJ1-6
TGTGCCAGCAAGGGACCAAAAGGAACGAATTCACCCCTCCACTTT
CASKGPKGTNSPLHF
>.|TRBV6-6|once|TRBJ2-7
TGTGCCAGCAGAGCCAGGAACTACGAGCAGTACTTC
CASRARNYEQYF
>.|TRBV28|.|TRBJ2-1
TGTGCCAGCAGCACCCCGGTTGCTTACAATGAGCAGTTCTTC
CASSTPVAYNEQFF
>TRBD2|TRBV7-8|many|TRBJ2-3
TGTGCCAGCAGCTTACGGTTAGCGGGAGGGGCTGGTGGGCAGTATTTT
CASSLRLAGGAGGQYF
>TRBD2|TRBV6-2/TRBV6-3|many|TRBJ2-7
TGTGCCAGCAGTGCCCCTCTTGGGACTAGCGGGAGGGCCCTCTACGAGCAGTACTTC
CASSAPLGTSGRALYEQYF
>TRBD1|TRBV5-1|few|TRBJ2-1
TGCGCCAGCAGCCTACAGGGGGCGAGGGTATACAATGAGCAGTTCTTC
CASSLQGARVYNEQFF
>.|TRBV7-2|many|TRBJ2-5
TGTGCCAGCAGCCGATTCGACAGACACCAAGAGACCCAGTACTTC
CASSRFDRHQETQYF